This is a list of T cell receptor beta chains from one sample in a study of T cell changes during pregnancy in multiple sclerosis. Here immunoSEQ multiplex PCR was the method, and the copy in TCRdb shows in-frame clones only, minus some. The table has 30,000 to 50,000 clones, 90% seen once. Sequenced here: CD4+ T cells from peripheral blood mononuclear cells, sampled in the first trimester of pregnancy. The receptors shown here come from a female donor in good health, enrolled as a control in a pregnancy study. CDR3s include the opening cysteine and the closing phenylalanine or tryptophan. A D gene is named only where the DNA matches it firmly. Where a row states a size, it is once, few, many or the class of an expanded clone; other rows omit it.

V	size	D	J	DNA	CDR3
TRBV4-1	.	TRBD1	TRBJ1-1	TGCGCCAGCAGCCAATCTGCAGGGGGCACTGAAGCTTTCTTT	CASSQSAGGTEAFF
TRBV29-1	.	.	TRBJ2-5	TGCAGCGTTGACGGTTCAGGGCCTACGGAGCAGTACTTC	CSVDGSGPTEQYF
TRBV7-6	.	.	TRBJ2-2	TGTGCCAGCAGCTTAGTGGGGAGCACCGGGGAGCTGTTTTTT	CASSLVGSTGELFF
TRBV28	.	TRBD1	TRBJ1-3	TGTGCCAGCAGTTTTCAGGGGGCCGGTGGAAACACCATATATTTT	CASSFQGAGGNTIYF
TRBV28	.	TRBD1	TRBJ2-3	TGTGCCATGGGGACAGGGTCCCCAGATACGCAGTATTTT	CAMGTGSPDTQYF
TRBV7-2	.	TRBD2	TRBJ2-5	TGTGCCAGCAGCTTAGCGGGAAAGGGACTAGCGGGGGAGCGGGGGACCCAGTACTTC	CASSLAGKGLAGERGTQYF
TRBV5-4	.	.	TRBJ2-1	TGTGCCAGCAGCCCAGAGGGCGCCCGGGGGAATAAAAAGTTCTTC	CASSPEGARGNKKFF
TRBV6-5	.	.	TRBJ1-1	TGTGCCACACGAAGACAGCAGACGAACACTGAAGCTTTCTTT	CATRRQQTNTEAFF
TRBV9	once	TRBD1	TRBJ2-7	TGTGCCAGCAGCGTGGAAGCGACAGGGCGCTCGCAGTACTTC	CASSVEATGRSQYF
TRBV4-2	.	TRBD2	TRBJ2-7	TGTGCCAGCAGCCCCGGGCTAGCGGGGGGATACGAGCAGTACTTC	CASSPGLAGGYEQYF
TRBV9	.	TRBD1	TRBJ1-1	TGTGCCAGCAGCCAGCTTGCCAGGGGGACTTGGAACACTGAAGCTTTCTTT	CASSQLARGTWNTEAFF
TRBV7-2	.	.	TRBJ2-7	TGTGCCAGCAGCTTATTTGGGACTGGACCGTACGAGCAGTACTTC	CASSLFGTGPYEQYF
TRBV27	.	.	TRBJ2-2	TGTGCCAGCAGACGGTTGACAGGGAACACCGGGGAGCTGTTTTTT	CASRRLTGNTGELFF
TRBV19	.	TRBD1	TRBJ2-2	TGTGCCAGTAGTGTCGCCGGGACAGGGGGTACCGGGGAGCTGTTTTTT	CASSVAGTGGTGELFF
TRBV5-5	.	TRBD1	TRBJ2-5	TGTGCCAGCAGCTTGGGGACAGGGGGAGAGACCCAGTACTTC	CASSLGTGGETQYF
TRBV6-1	.	.	TRBJ1-2	TGTGCCAGCAGTGAGGCCTATGGCTACACCTTC	CASSEAYGYTF
TRBV5-4	.	.	TRBJ2-3	TGTGCCAGCAGCTTTGGAGCCAGCACAGATACGCAGTATTTT	CASSFGASTDTQYF
TRBV7-2	.	.	TRBJ2-2	TGTGCCAGCAGTCAACAGCTTGTAAGGACCGGGGAGCTGTTTTTT	CASSQQLVRTGELFF
TRBV7-2	few	TRBD1	TRBJ1-5	TGTGCCAGCAGCGGACAGGGGACCAATCAGCCCCAGCATTTT	CASSGQGTNQPQHF
TRBV7-9	once	.	TRBJ2-2	TGTGCCAGCAGTCCAATAGAAACCGGGGAGCTGTTTTTT	CASSPIETGELFF
TRBV18	once	.	TRBJ1-2	TGTGCCAGCTCACCAGACAGTGGGATGGGCTACACCTTC	CASSPDSGMGYTF
TRBV7-7	.	TRBD1	TRBJ2-7	TGTGCTAGCAGCGCCGGACAGGGAGGCCACGAGCAGTACTTC	CASSAGQGGHEQYF